A selection of T cell receptor beta chains follows, all from one sample in a study of cytomegalovirus exposure and HLA in healthy donors. TCRdb's copy holds only in-frame clones and misses some; the assay was immunoSEQ multiplex PCR. The sample records some 200,000 clones, less than 80% being singletons. The sequenced sample consisted of PBMCs. The receptors here all came from a girl aged 2 to 9 in good health and CMV-seronegative. Both conserved end residues are part of each CDR3. The order of the fields is J gene, clone size, CDR3 length, D gene, V gene, CDR3 DNA, CDR3 protein. D genes are given only for firm matches. Some rows mark clone size as missing; the rest say once, few, many or name a class of expanded clone.

TRBJ2-5 - 14 - TRBV10-1 TGCGCCAGCAGTGAGACAGGGCCATACGAGACCCAGTACTTC CASSETGPYETQYF
TRBJ2-7 once 14 - TRBV7-9 TGTGCCAGCAGCTATTCCGGGAACTCCTACGAGCAGTACTTC CASSYSGNSYEQYF
TRBJ2-6 few 11 - TRBV6-1 TGTGCCAGCAGTGAATTCGGGGTCCTGACTTTC CASSEFGVLTF
TRBJ2-7 - 16 TRBD2 TRBV6-6 TGTGCCAGCAGTTACCGCCTAGCGGGGGGGTCCTACGAGCAGTACTTC CASSYRLAGGSYEQYF
TRBJ2-2 - 13 - TRBV30 TGTGCCTGGGGCAGGAAGAACACCGGGGAGCTGTTTTTT CAWGRKNTGELFF
TRBJ2-3 - 16 - TRBV25-1 TGTGCCAGCAGTGCAATACAGACAGGACACACAGATACGCAGTATTTT CASSAIQTGHTDTQYF
TRBJ2-7 - 14 TRBD1 TRBV11-2 TGTGCCAGCAGACCGACAGGGGGCAATTACGAGCAGTACTTC CASRPTGGNYEQYF
TRBJ1-5 - 16 TRBD1 TRBV28 TGTGCCAGCAGTGAAGTCACCACAGGGGTAAGGCAGCCCCAGCATTTT CASSEVTTGVRQPQHF
TRBJ1-1 - 11 - TRBV20-1 TGCAGTGCCTTCGACAGCGAGACGGCTTTCTTT CSAFDSETAFF
TRBJ2-2 - 12 - TRBV4-2 TGTGCCAGCAGAAAGGAAGCGGGGGAGCTGTTTTTT CASRKEAGELFF
TRBJ2-1 - 18 TRBD2 TRBV5-4 TGTGCCAGCAGCCGGGGACTAGCGGGGGGGACCTCCTACAATGAGCAGTTCTTC CASSRGLAGGTSYNEQFF
TRBJ1-2 once 15 - TRBV10-3 TGTGCCATCAGTGAGAGGGGGGAGGGGAACTATGGCTACACCTTC CAISERGEGNYGYTF
TRBJ2-1 few 16 TRBD2 TRBV5-4 TGTGCCAGCAGCTCCTGGGCGTCTAGCGGGGGGTTTAGGCAGTTCTTC CASSSWASSGGFRQFF
TRBJ1-2 - 15 TRBD1 TRBV7-9 TGTGCCAGCAGCTCGGAGACAGGGGCCCTTAATGGCTACACCTTC CASSSETGALNGYTF
TRBJ2-1 - 15 - TRBV2 TGTGCCACCTCTCGCGTGGCGGGCGGGGGCCCCGAGCAGTTCTTC CATSRVAGGGPEQFF
TRBJ2-5 - 17 TRBD2 TRBV5-6 TGTGCCAGCAGCTCCTGGACTAGCGGGCTTATAAAAGAGACCCAGTACTTC CASSSWTSGLIKETQYF
TRBJ1-1 - 12 - TRBV5-4 TGTGCCACTAGGAAGCTGAACACTGAAGCTTTCTTT CATRKLNTEAFF
TRBJ2-1 - 15 - TRBV7-9 TGTGCCAGCAGCTTATTCCTACTAGTTTCTAATGAGCAGTTCTTC CASSLFLLVSNEQFF
TRBJ2-1 - 16 - TRBV7-2 TGTGCCAGCAGCTTATGGACGGGAGTGGGCTACAATGAGCAGTTCTTC CASSLWTGVGYNEQFF
TRBJ2-5 - 16 - TRBV19 TGTGCCAGTAGTATAGGGCAGACTAGAACTGGAGAGACCCAGTACTTC CASSIGQTRTGETQYF
TRBJ2-7 - 16 TRBD2 TRBV18 TGTGCCAGCTCACCACCTAGCGGGGGCCGCGTCTACGAGCAGTACTTC CASSPPSGGRVYEQYF
TRBJ2-3 - 17 TRBD1 TRBV4-1 TGCGCCAGCAGCCAAGACCTAAGACAGGGCCTCACAGATACGCAGTATTTT CASSQDLRQGLTDTQYF
TRBJ1-2 - 20 TRBD1 TRBV14 TGTGCCAGCAGCCAAGATTCGATGAGACCCCGGGACAGGGATTTCTTTGGCTACACCTTC CASSQDSMRPRDRDFFGYTF
TRBJ1-2 - 14 - TRBV6-5 TGTGCCAGCAGTTACTCGGGCAGAAACTATGGCTACACCTTC CASSYSGRNYGYTF
TRBJ2-1 once 14 TRBD1 TRBV5-1 TGCGCCAGCAGCTTGGGACAGGGGGTCAATGAGCAGTTCTTC CASSLGQGVNEQFF
TRBJ1-1 - 16 - TRBV5-4 TGTGCCAGCAGCTTGAACCCAACGGGACTATCGGATGAAGCTTTCTTT CASSLNPTGLSDEAFF
TRBJ1-6 - 16 TRBD1 TRBV27 TGTGCCAGCAGTTCCTACCGGGACAGGGTTTACTCACCCCTCCACTTT CASSSYRDRVYSPLHF
TRBJ2-3 - 15 TRBD2 TRBV4-2 TGTGCCAGCAGCCCCTTGGGGGGGGGCACAGATACGCAGTATTTT CASSPLGGGTDTQYF
TRBJ2-3 - 15 - TRBV27 TGTGCCAGCAGTTCAGGGGCCTTCCTGGGGAAAACGCAGTATTTT CASSSGAFLGKTQYF
TRBJ2-1 - 13 - TRBV19 TGTGCCAGTAGTATAGGGAGTCCAAATGAGCAGTTCTTC CASSIGSPNEQFF
TRBJ2-7 - 15 TRBD2 TRBV6-5 TGTGCCAGCATTAAACTTAGCGGGGCCCTCTACGAGCAGTACTTC CASIKLSGALYEQYF
TRBJ2-7 few 15 - TRBV5-6 TGTGCCAGCAGCTGGACGGGACATATCCACTACGAGCAGTACTTC CASSWTGHIHYEQYF
TRBJ2-1 - 14 - TRBV4-1 TGCGCCAGCAGCCAGCAACCTTGGGAGAATGAGCAGTTCTTC CASSQQPWENEQFF
TRBJ2-1 few 17 TRBD2 TRBV27 TGTGCCAGCAGGCCGGACCTGGGACTAGCGGGGTCCAATGAGCAGTTCTTC CASRPDLGLAGSNEQFF
TRBJ1-2 - 13 - TRBV6-5 TGTGCCAGCAGCTACGCGGGCCATGGTGGCTACACCTTC CASSYAGHGGYTF
TRBJ1-1 - 15 - TRBV30 TGTGCCTGGGGAACTGGGGGCACCTTGAACACTGAAGCTTTCTTT CAWGTGGTLNTEAFF
TRBJ2-5 - 15 TRBD1 TRBV10-2 TGCGCCAGCAGTGATTGGGACAGGTACCAAGAGACCCAGTACTTC CASSDWDRYQETQYF
TRBJ2-1 - 13 - TRBV15 TGTGCCACCAAAGAGGGAGTTGTAAATGAGCAGTTCTTC CATKEGVVNEQFF
TRBJ1-5 - 14 - TRBV27 TGTGCCAGCAGCCGGGCGGGGGGTAATCAGCCCCAGCATTTT CASSRAGGNQPQHF
TRBJ1-6 - 14 TRBD1 TRBV30 TGTGCCTGGACCGGATCCGGGACAGGATCACCCCTCCACTTT CAWTGSGTGSPLHF
TRBJ1-3 - 14 - TRBV5-1 TGCGCCAGCAGCTTGTCCGGGGTTGGAAACACCATATATTTT CASSLSGVGNTIYF
TRBJ2-7 - 11 - TRBV7-6 TGTGCCAGCAGCTTTTCAGGCGAGCAGTACTTC CASSFSGEQYF
TRBJ1-2 - 16 - TRBV4-1 TGCGCCAGCAGCCAACCTACCCGCGGGCCGGGGGATGGCTACACCTTC CASSQPTRGPGDGYTF
TRBJ2-7 few 18 TRBD2 TRBV7-9 TGTGCCAGCAGCCCGTCAACTCCTAGCGGGGGGGCCGTTTACGAGCAGTACTTC CASSPSTPSGGAVYEQYF
TRBJ2-1 - 16 - TRBV5-4 TGTGCCAGCAGCTTTACTAGTCCCGGCTCCTACAATGAGCAGTTCTTC CASSFTSPGSYNEQFF
TRBJ2-2 - 14 - TRBV6-4 TGTGCCAGCAGCCGAGGGCCGAACACCGGGGAGCTGTTTTTT CASSRGPNTGELFF
TRBJ2-7 - 15 TRBD1 TRBV27 TGTGCCAGCAGTTTTCTGGACAGGGTCTCCTACGAGCAGTACTTC CASSFLDRVSYEQYF
TRBJ2-1 - 14 - TRBV27 TGTGCCAGCAGCCCCATTCTAGCTTTCAATGAGCAGTTCTTC CASSPILAFNEQFF
TRBJ2-5 - 14 TRBD1 TRBV27 TGTGCCAGCAGTCCGGGGACAGGGGGCGAGACCCAGTACTTC CASSPGTGGETQYF
TRBJ2-2 - 15 - TRBV5-1 TGCGCCAGCAGAGAAGGACAAACGAACACCGGGGAGCTGTTTTTT CASREGQTNTGELFF
TRBJ1-5 once 15 - TRBV4-1 TGCGCCAGCAGCCGAACCCTACCGGGTACTCAGCCCCAGCATTTT CASSRTLPGTQPQHF
TRBJ2-1 - 13 - TRBV27 TGTGCCAGCAGTTCCATACCTCCTAGTGAGCAGTTCTTC CASSSIPPSEQFF
TRBJ2-2 - 14 - TRBV7-3 TGTGCCAGCAGCTTAGGGCGTAACACCGGGGAGCTGTTTTTT CASSLGRNTGELFF
TRBJ2-7 - 16 - TRBV5-6 TGTGCCAGCAGCTCCCGGACTCACTTGAGCTCCTACGAGCAGTACTTC CASSSRTHLSSYEQYF